The source of this T cell receptor (beta chain) is a study of cytotoxic CD8 clonotypes in ibrutinib-treated CLL (dated by TCRdb to the early 2020s). Study-level background: The cohort was composed of some twelve relapsed/refractory and around 15 treatment-naive patients; IGHV unmutated status was identified in about 17 patients. Partial responses were observed in 24 patients and complete responses in 2; after a median follow-up of around 68 months, remission was maintained in around 14 patients and progression was observed in about twelve. Response samples were taken after a median of approximately eleven months on treatment, ranging from roughly 6 to 36 months. Of the roughly 81 people in the trial, 26 had longitudinal samples available. Cryopreserved peripheral blood mononuclear cells were obtained before treatment, at response, and at either sustained remission or disease progression. On average, each sample yielded 255,043 productive templates and roughly 95,000 productive rearrangements. All remission and progressive disease samples were collected while patients were still receiving ibrutinib.

The time point label, as the study defines it: approximately 2 years on ibrutinib. For TCR beta library preparation, approximately 2.2 micrograms of genomic DNA were isolated from cryopreserved PBMCs. Longitudinal blood samples from CLL patients receiving ibrutinib monotherapy were subjected to high-throughput TCR beta sequencing. The patients took part in an open-label, single-center phase 2 trial of ibrutinib monotherapy. Study-level results and caveats: At baseline, clonality was higher than in age-matched healthy donors and showed a strong correlation with circulating CD8+ T-cell counts. Clonality rose at ibrutinib response, remained stable during sustained remission, and dropped back toward baseline at progression. Public clonotypes were found to be uncommon and were observed to contract or remain stable during treatment; the increase in clonality was shown to reflect expansion of private clonotypes at ibrutinib response. Sustained-remission and progressing patients did not have matched sampling times, and lymph node repertoires were not examined.

Relative to germline, V is missing 2 bases and J is missing 4 bases, with 8 bases of the junction outside any gene match. The CDR3 runs 15 amino acids, cysteine and phenylalanine included. This entry keeps only the CDR3 DNA: 45 bases, framed from base 1. From the germline V gene, CDR1 is MNHNS and CDR2 is SASEGT. Concerning this clone itself: The antigen it binds to is not known. Base qualities were left out, and no much larger clone turns up one base away.

On a MiSeq, deep resolution sequencing aimed for a depth between 1 in 1 million and 1 in 200,000 T cells, with each clonotype covered approximately 10x on average. The immunoSEQ hsTCRB Kit was used to generate TCR beta libraries. For the original study's pipeline: The data were analyzed with ImmunoSEQ Analyzer and ImmunoSEQ Data Assistant, and V, D and J gene assignments followed IMGT definitions. Clonality was computed as one minus normalized Shannon entropy of productive rearrangement frequencies, ranging from 0 to 1. Only overrepresented clonotypes making up at least 0.05% of the repertoire of each patient were included in the public clonotype analysis. Repertoires from more than ten age-matched healthy donors in immuneACCESS were used as clonality controls. The table was pulled from immuneACCESS by TCRdb, which kept in-frame rearrangements only. Such tables lose some clones; where checked, under half of the loss comes from unresolved V genes, and the rest has no known cause. That table gives V, J and clone size, and the DNA gave D and trimming. For this sample the table gives over 150,000 clones, of which about 72% were detected only once. 10% to 15% of the sample lies in the top ten.

This sequence uses TRBV6-1 and TRBJ2-7, with 7 bases in between that match TRBD2. The sequence came from a human donor with chronic lymphocytic leukemia. The sequencing used PBMCs, collected after 24 months of ibrutinib treatment. The DNA sequence reads TGTGCCAGCAGTGAACCTGGCGGGAGCGTATACGAGCAGTACTTC. It specifies CASSEPGGSVYEQYF.